Here is one T cell receptor (beta chain) with its context. CDR1 and CDR2 (germline): SNHLY, FYNNEI. The germline V and J ends were trimmed by 4 bases and 0 bases, with 10 bases remaining between them. This CDR3 comprises 16 residues. Patients with a history of autoimmune disease or on systemic immunosuppression were excluded. This entry comes from a study of OX40 agonist ivuxolimab in advanced cancers. Study background: Cancers in dose escalation were hepatocellular, melanoma, renal cell and head and neck. 30% to 40% of patients had received prior checkpoint inhibitor therapy.

Sequencing was performed with immunoSEQ multiplex PCR; in TCRdb, only in-frame clones are kept and a portion is missing. The sample yields roughly 70,000 clones, approximately 80% seen once. V usage is TRBV2 and J usage is TRBJ2-6; D is ambiguous. The source is an adult with an advanced solid tumor such as melanoma, head and neck, liver or kidney cancer. The sequences come from CD4+ or CD8+ T cells sorted from blood, collected in a trial of the OX40 agonist ivuxolimab. The CDR3: CASSGRRASGANVLTF. In DNA, the CDR3 is TGTGCCAGCAGTGGACGAAGGGCCTCTGGGGCCAACGTCCTGACTTTC. Variable domain in full (rest from reference TRBV2 and TRBJ2-6): EPEVTQTPSHQVTQMGQEVILRCVPISNHLYFYWYRQILGQKVEFLVSFYNNEISEKSEIFDDQFSVERPDGSNFTLKIRSTKLEDSAMYFCASSGRRASGANVLTFGAGSRLTVL.